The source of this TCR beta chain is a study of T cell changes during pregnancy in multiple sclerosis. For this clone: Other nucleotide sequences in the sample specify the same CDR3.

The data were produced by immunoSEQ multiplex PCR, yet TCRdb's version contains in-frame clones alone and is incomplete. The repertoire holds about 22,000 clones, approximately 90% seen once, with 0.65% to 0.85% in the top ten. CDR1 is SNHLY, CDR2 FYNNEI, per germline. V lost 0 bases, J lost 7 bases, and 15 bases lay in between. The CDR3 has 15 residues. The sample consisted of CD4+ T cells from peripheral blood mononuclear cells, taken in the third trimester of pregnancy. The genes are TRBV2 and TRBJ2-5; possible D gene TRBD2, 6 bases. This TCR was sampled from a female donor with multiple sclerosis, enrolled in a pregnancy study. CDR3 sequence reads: CASSEAREGSGTQYF. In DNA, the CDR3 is TGTGCCAGCAGTGAAGCGCGGGAAGGCTCGGGGACCCAGTACTTC.